This record covers a single T cell receptor beta chain. Study members were between about 18 and 89 years old and lived in about two dozen US regions. Donors of Cohort 3 who recovered were those that had two negative PCRs, clearance, or symptom resolution. Original processing notes: Amplification of reference gene primers was used by the study to estimate nucleated cell counts. Method: immunoSEQ multiplex PCR; TCRdb's copy keeps in-frame clones and lacks some. From that table come the V and J calls and clone size; the DNA was used to work out D and trimming. The table shows about 440,000 clones, with less than 95% occurring only once. This CDR3 comprises 15 residues. Germline V gene lookup returns CDR1 SNHLY and CDR2 FYNNEI. The V gene end was trimmed by 4 bases and the J gene end by 8 bases; junction bases not matched to a gene: 11. These data come from a study of blood T cell repertoires in COVID-19. Looking at the study overall: Whether acute or convalescent, the COVID-19 samples came from the United States, Italy and Spain.

The chain carries TRBV2 and TRBJ2-1; 7 nucleotides align to TRBD1. The material sequenced was PBMCs or T cells enriched from blood (not recorded which). This sequence originates from a man in his late teens or twenties who had recovered from COVID-19. The CDR3 nucleotides read TGTGCCAGCAGTGTGGGCAGGGGGTGGAAGTATGAGCAGTTCTTC. Translation gives CASSVGRGWKYEQFF.